The TCR beta chain under discussion was sequenced for a study of blood T cell repertoires in COVID-19. Study in general: Sample material is recorded as cDNA or gDNA derived from T cells, B-cell-depleted T cells, or PBMCs.

TCRdb keeps only in-frame clones here, not all; method: immunoSEQ multiplex PCR. The table includes 100,000 to 150,000 clones, more than 70% detected once. This CDR3 has 16 amino acids. The germline V gene encodes CDR1 SGHTA and CDR2 FQGTGA. The ends were cut back, 2 bases at V and 0 bases at J, with 11 bases in the middle. Only one count was recorded for this clone. This receptor was identified in a man older than 75 with active or convalescent COVID-19. The V and J genes are TRBV7-3 and TRBJ2-1, with a possible D match to TRBD2 (5 bases). The sequencing sample was made of peripheral blood. CDR3 bases: TGTGCCAGCAGCTTAGGAGACACTAGCTCCTACAATGAGCAGTTCTTC. Translation: CASSLGDTSSYNEQFF.